This is a list of T cell receptor beta chains from one sample in a study of STAT5B mutations in CD4+ large granular lymphocyte leukemia. Generated by immunoSEQ multiplex PCR, the TCRdb table keeps only in-frame clones and is missing some. The sample lists about 36,000 clones; around 75% were seen once. Sequencing was carried out using CD4+ T cells from blood buffy coats. The receptor source for this set is a human donor in good health. Each CDR3 is given with its conserved first and last residue. A D gene is named only where the DNA matches it firmly. The size of a clone is reported for some rows only, either as once, few or many, or as a class for expanded clones.

V gene: TRBV29-1
J gene: TRBJ2-2
clone size: once
CDR3 length: 14
D gene: NA
CDR3 protein: CSAVLWQEVGELFF
CDR3 DNA: TGCAGCGCCGTCTTGTGGCAGGAGGTCGGGGAGCTGTTTTTT

V gene: TRBV6-5
J gene: TRBJ2-1
clone size: NA
CDR3 length: 15
D gene: TRBD2
CDR3 protein: CASSSLAGARNEQFF
CDR3 DNA: TGTGCCAGCAGTTCACTAGCGGGAGCAAGGAATGAGCAGTTCTTC

V gene: TRBV25-1
J gene: TRBJ1-1
clone size: NA
CDR3 length: 12
D gene: NA
CDR3 protein: CASSEGSARAFF
CDR3 DNA: TGTGCCAGCAGTGAGGGGAGCGCGAGAGCTTTCTTT

V gene: TRBV2
J gene: TRBJ2-5
clone size: NA
CDR3 length: 14
D gene: TRBD1
CDR3 protein: CASSSGTGQETQYF
CDR3 DNA: TGTGCCAGCAGTTCCGGGACAGGCCAAGAGACCCAGTACTTC

V gene: TRBV7-9
J gene: TRBJ2-1
clone size: few
CDR3 length: 13
D gene: TRBD2
CDR3 protein: CASSLGLANEQFF
CDR3 DNA: TGTGCCAGCAGCTTGGGACTAGCGAATGAGCAGTTCTTC

V gene: TRBV29-1
J gene: TRBJ1-3
clone size: NA
CDR3 length: 16
D gene: NA
CDR3 protein: CSVEDPSAVGGNTIYF
CDR3 DNA: TGCAGCGTTGAAGATCCGTCGGCGGTCGGTGGAAACACCATATATTTT

V gene: TRBV2
J gene: TRBJ1-1
clone size: NA
CDR3 length: 15
D gene: NA
CDR3 protein: CASSEGGRVDTEAFF
CDR3 DNA: TGTGCCAGCAGTGAAGGAGGCAGGGTGGACACTGAAGCTTTCTTT

V gene: TRBV2
J gene: TRBJ2-1
clone size: NA
CDR3 length: 12
D gene: NA
CDR3 protein: CASKQLIYEQFF
CDR3 DNA: TGTGCCAGCAAACAACTAATCTATGAGCAGTTCTTC

V gene: TRBV5-1
J gene: TRBJ2-1
clone size: once
CDR3 length: 16
D gene: NA
CDR3 protein: CASSLYTDPLGNEQFF
CDR3 DNA: TGCGCCAGCAGCTTGTACACAGACCCACTAGGCAATGAGCAGTTCTTC

V gene: TRBV5-6
J gene: TRBJ1-2
clone size: NA
CDR3 length: 14
D gene: TRBD1
CDR3 protein: CASSLLGQENGYTF
CDR3 DNA: TGTGCCAGCAGCTTATTGGGACAGGAGAATGGCTACACCTTC

V gene: TRBV7-2
J gene: TRBJ2-1
clone size: NA
CDR3 length: 15
D gene: TRBD2
CDR3 protein: CASRSGTTSYNEQFF
CDR3 DNA: TGTGCCAGCAGGTCCGGGACTACCTCCTACAATGAGCAGTTCTTC

V gene: TRBV9
J gene: TRBJ1-2
clone size: few
CDR3 length: 14
D gene: TRBD1
CDR3 protein: CASSMGQALYGYTF
CDR3 DNA: TGTGCCAGCAGCATGGGACAGGCGCTTTACGGCTACACCTTC

V gene: TRBV5-1
J gene: TRBJ2-4
clone size: NA
CDR3 length: 12
D gene: NA
CDR3 protein: CASSRDTSIQYF
CDR3 DNA: TGCGCCAGCAGCCGGGATACTAGCATTCAGTACTTC

V gene: TRBV7-2
J gene: TRBJ2-5
clone size: NA
CDR3 length: 17
D gene: TRBD2
CDR3 protein: CASSLAPASGGAPTQYF
CDR3 DNA: TGTGCCAGCAGCTTAGCGCCGGCTAGCGGGGGGGCGCCGACCCAGTACTTC

V gene: TRBV7-3
J gene: TRBJ2-5
clone size: NA
CDR3 length: 14
D gene: NA
CDR3 protein: CASSLGGVKETQYF
CDR3 DNA: TGTGCCAGCAGCTTGGGGGGAGTAAAAGAGACCCAGTACTTC

V gene: TRBV5-4
J gene: TRBJ2-1
clone size: NA
CDR3 length: 14
D gene: NA
CDR3 protein: CASSQGPSYNEQFF
CDR3 DNA: TGTGCCAGCAGCCAAGGCCCATCCTACAATGAGCAGTTCTTC

V gene: TRBV5-1
J gene: TRBJ2-3
clone size: NA
CDR3 length: 14
D gene: NA
CDR3 protein: CASSYPGSTDTQYF
CDR3 DNA: TGCGCCAGCAGCTATCCCGGGTCCACAGATACGCAGTATTTT

V gene: TRBV10-1
J gene: TRBJ2-7
clone size: few
CDR3 length: 11
D gene: NA
CDR3 protein: CASSVSWGPRF
CDR3 DNA: TGCGCCAGCAGTGTCTCCTGGGGCCCCCGATTC

V gene: TRBV5-4
J gene: TRBJ2-5
clone size: NA
CDR3 length: 15
D gene: TRBD2
CDR3 protein: CASSDRTSGSETQYF
CDR3 DNA: TGTGCCAGCAGCGACAGGACTAGCGGGAGTGAGACCCAGTACTTC

V gene: TRBV4-3
J gene: TRBJ2-7
clone size: NA
CDR3 length: 15
D gene: NA
CDR3 protein: CASSPTTGPTYEQYF
CDR3 DNA: TGCGCCAGCAGCCCCACTACCGGTCCCACCTACGAGCAGTACTTC

V gene: TRBV11-3
J gene: TRBJ2-7
clone size: NA
CDR3 length: 12
D gene: NA
CDR3 protein: CASSNGPYEQYF
CDR3 DNA: TGTGCCAGCAGCAACGGGCCCTACGAGCAGTACTTC

V gene: TRBV27
J gene: TRBJ2-2
clone size: once
CDR3 length: 15
D gene: NA
CDR3 protein: CASSLRSEVTGELFF
CDR3 DNA: TGTGCCAGCAGTTTGCGGAGTGAGGTCACCGGGGAGCTGTTTTTT

V gene: TRBV6-5
J gene: TRBJ1-1
clone size: NA
CDR3 length: 15
D gene: NA
CDR3 protein: CASSYRSTGNTEAFF
CDR3 DNA: TGTGCCAGCAGTTACCGTTCCACAGGCAACACTGAAGCTTTCTTT

V gene: TRBV7-2
J gene: TRBJ2-1
clone size: NA
CDR3 length: 18
D gene: TRBD2
CDR3 protein: CASSPELAGGPGFNEQFF
CDR3 DNA: TGTGCCAGCAGCCCAGAGCTAGCGGGGGGCCCTGGGTTCAATGAGCAGTTCTTC

V gene: TRBV27
J gene: TRBJ1-6
clone size: NA
CDR3 length: 16
D gene: TRBD1
CDR3 protein: CASSLTAGQGSSPLHF
CDR3 DNA: TGTGCCAGCAGTTTAACGGCCGGACAGGGAAGTTCACCCCTCCACTTT

V gene: TRBV11-2
J gene: TRBJ1-2
clone size: NA
CDR3 length: 11
D gene: NA
CDR3 protein: CASSPGDGYTF
CDR3 DNA: TGTGCCAGCAGCCCTGGGGATGGCTACACCTTC

V gene: TRBV4-3
J gene: TRBJ1-4
clone size: few
CDR3 length: 13
D gene: NA
CDR3 protein: CASSQENLEKLFF
CDR3 DNA: TGCGCCAGCAGCCAAGAAAACCTCGAAAAACTGTTTTTT

V gene: TRBV12-5
J gene: TRBJ2-7
clone size: NA
CDR3 length: 13
D gene: NA
CDR3 protein: CASGLLRGGEQYF
CDR3 DNA: TGTGCTAGTGGTTTGCTCAGGGGAGGGGAGCAGTACTTC

V gene: TRBV4-3
J gene: TRBJ2-1
clone size: NA
CDR3 length: 17
D gene: NA
CDR3 protein: CASSQGTSERRRVEQFF
CDR3 DNA: TGCGCCAGCAGCCAGGGGACCTCTGAGCGGCGGAGGGTTGAGCAGTTCTTC

V gene: TRBV7-2
J gene: TRBJ2-5
clone size: NA
CDR3 length: 15
D gene: NA
CDR3 protein: CASSSKTGYQETQYF
CDR3 DNA: TGTGCCAGCAGCTCCAAAACTGGGTACCAAGAGACCCAGTACTTC

V gene: TRBV19
J gene: TRBJ1-1
clone size: NA
CDR3 length: 14
D gene: NA
CDR3 protein: CASSMPLPETEAFF
CDR3 DNA: TGTGCCAGTAGTATGCCCCTCCCGGAAACTGAAGCTTTCTTT

V gene: TRBV13
J gene: TRBJ2-7
clone size: NA
CDR3 length: 16
D gene: TRBD2
CDR3 protein: CASSSRLAVSSYEQYF
CDR3 DNA: TGTGCCAGCAGCTCCCGACTAGCGGTGAGCTCCTACGAGCAGTACTTC